The 8 T cell receptor beta chains presented below share a single source sample, sequenced in a study of cytomegalovirus exposure and HLA in healthy donors. The PCR ran on 60 Vbeta and 13 Jbeta primers. Profiled with immunoSEQ multiplex PCR; TCRdb holds only in-frame clones, not every one. Here the sample spans 120,000 to 150,000 clones, 75% to 80% being singletons. Specimen: PBMCs. These receptors all stem from a male donor in good health and CMV-seronegative.

In this sample, this clone turned up a few times. The rearrangement links TRBV9 to TRBJ2-1; D remains unclear. V lost 0 bases to trimming and J lost 3 bases, with 7 bases between them. The CDR3 spans 14 residues. Germline V lookup: CDR1 SGDLS, CDR2 YYNGEE. The CDR3 nucleotides read TGTGCCAGCAGCGTAGCTTACTACTACAATGAGCAGTTCTTC. Encoded protein: CASSVAYYYNEQFF.

The J gene is TRBJ1-5, the V gene TRBV15; D uncertain. CDR3 size: 14 residues. Germline loops: CDR1 LNHNV, CDR2 YYDKDF (reference sequence). V was cut by 2 bases and J by 4 bases, with 9 bases left in between. This chain's CDR3 is CATSRPQFNQPQHF. The CDR3 nucleotides read TGTGCCACCAGCAGACCACAGTTTAATCAGCCCCAGCATTTT.

The rearrangement joins TRBV30 to TRBJ2-1; 12 bases agree with TRBD2. The length of the CDR3 is 15 residues. J gave up 3 bases and V 5 bases, and 5 bases lay outside the gene matches. Germline CDR1 is GTSNPN and CDR2 is SVGIG (reference sequence). The CDR3 reads CAWAPTSGSYNEQFF. The DNA for the CDR3 is TGTGCCTGGGCCCCGACTAGCGGGAGCTACAATGAGCAGTTCTTC.

J is TRBJ1-6 and V is TRBV12-5; D is possibly TRBD1 (5 bases). V gave up 0 bases and J gave up 6 bases, with 15 bases separating them. CDR1 LGHNT and CDR2 FRNRAP come from the germline V gene. The CDR3 is 17 amino acids. CDR3 in amino acids: CASGLVYVQGLNSPLHF. The CDR3 DNA sequence: TGTGCTAGTGGTTTGGTATATGTGCAGGGCCTTAATTCACCCCTCCACTTT.

The chain combines TRBV5-1 with TRBJ2-3; D remains ambiguous. Per the germline V gene, CDR1 is SGHRS and CDR2 is YFSETQ. V gave up 0 bases and J gave up 6 bases, with 11 bases separating them. This CDR3 region has 14 residues. CDR3 in amino acids: CASSLGQSPDTQYF. The CDR3 DNA reads as TGCGCCAGCAGCTTGGGGCAGTCCCCCGATACGCAGTATTTT.

This clone was counted once. The J gene is TRBJ2-1, the V gene TRBV30; D perhaps matches TRBD1 (6 bases). The CDR3 runs 13 residues. The ends were cut back, 2 bases at V and 2 bases at J, with 7 bases in the middle. The germline gives CDR1 GTSNPN, CDR2 SVGIG (reference sequence). The CDR3 sequence is CAWSRTAYNEQFF. In DNA, the CDR3 is TGTGCCTGGAGTCGGACAGCCTACAATGAGCAGTTCTTC. The variable domain in full, with the rest retrieved from reference TRBV30 and TRBJ2-1, is SQTIHQWPATLVQPVGSPLSLECTVEGTSNPNLYWYRQAAGRGLQLLFYSVGIGQISSEVPQNLSASRPQDRQFILSSKKLLLSDSGFYLCAWSRTAYNEQFFGPGTRLTVL.

The V and J genes are TRBV9 and TRBJ2-1; 8 positions match TRBD2. With 4 bases clipped from V and 1 base from J, the junction kept 1 base outside the gene matches. CDR3 size: 14 residues. Looked up from germline, CDR1 is SGDLS and CDR2 is YYNGEE. The CDR3 DNA reads TGTGCCAGCAGCCGGGGGGGATCCTACAATGAGCAGTTCTTC. Encoded protein: CASSRGGSYNEQFF.

The rearrangement uses TRBV15 and TRBJ1-4, with D hard to call. This CDR3 has 15 residues. Germline CDR1 is LNHNV and CDR2 is YYDKDF (reference sequence). V lost 0 bases to trimming and J lost 4 bases, with 9 bases between them. The CDR3, as DNA: TGTGCCACCAGCAGAGATGCCAGAAGTAATGAAAAACTGTTTTTT. This sequence encodes CATSRDARSNEKLFF. The complete variable domain, with remaining parts taken from reference TRBV15 and TRBJ1-4, reads DAMVIQNPRYQVTQFGKPVTLSCSQTLNHNVMYWYQQKSSQAPKLLFHYYDKDFNNEADTPDNFQSRRPNTSFCFLDIRSPGLGDTAMYLCATSRDARSNEKLFFGSGTQLSVL.